This note documents a single T cell receptor (beta chain) sequence. V lost 5 bases to trimming and J lost 4 bases; unmatched junction nucleotides: 6. The CDR3 totals 17 residues. Germline V gives CDR1 LNHDA, CDR2 SQIVND (reference sequence). The data belong to a study of TIL therapy for anti-PD-1-resistant metastatic lung cancer. Time point meaning: pre-treatment sample, taken before nivolumab and TIL therapy. Most excised metastases sampled were pleural nodules or supraclavicular lymph nodes. Sequencing used immunoSEQ v3. Profiled with immunoSEQ multiplex PCR; TCRdb holds only in-frame clones, not every one. The table lists around 45,000 clones, approximately 70% of them singletons.

The source of this sequence is a person aged 25 to 85 with non-small cell lung cancer. The chain carries TRBV19 and TRBJ2-2; 14 nucleotides line up with TRBD2. The sequences come from tumor tissue, collected at baseline. The CDR3: CASSFETSGRGTGELFF. The CDR3 coding sequence is TGTGCCAGTAGTTTTGAGACTAGCGGGAGGGGCACCGGGGAGCTGTTTTTT.